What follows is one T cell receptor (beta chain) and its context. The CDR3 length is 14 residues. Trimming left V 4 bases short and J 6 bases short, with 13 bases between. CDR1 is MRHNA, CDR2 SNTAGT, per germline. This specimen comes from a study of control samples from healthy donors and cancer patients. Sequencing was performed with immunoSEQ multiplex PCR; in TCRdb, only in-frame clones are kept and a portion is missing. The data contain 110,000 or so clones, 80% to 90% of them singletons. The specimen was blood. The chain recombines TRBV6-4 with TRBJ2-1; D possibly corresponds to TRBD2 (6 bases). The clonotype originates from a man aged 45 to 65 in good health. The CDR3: CASSARLGINEQFF. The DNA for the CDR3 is TGTGCCAGCAGTGCCCGACTAGGAATCAATGAGCAGTTCTTC.